This record looks at one TCR beta chain sequence and its context. This sample was included in a study of blood T cell repertoires in COVID-19. Method: immunoSEQ multiplex PCR; TCRdb's copy keeps in-frame clones and lacks some. The sample lists 150,000 to 200,000 clones, 65% to 85% seen once, with roughly 9% in the top ten. The CDR3 covers 15 residues. Germline V gene lookup returns CDR1 SEHNR and CDR2 FQNEAQ (reference sequence). Between the trimmed V and J ends, which lost 7 bases and 4 bases, there was a span of 17 bases. Sequencing was done on a sample of peripheral blood. This receptor was taken from an elderly woman with active or convalescent COVID-19. This chain connects TRBV7-9 to TRBJ2-1, with D perhaps TRBD2 (6 bases). The CDR3, as DNA: TGTGCCAGCACCGGGGAACGGGGGTTGTACAATGAGCAGTTCTTC. Its protein product is CASTGERGLYNEQFF. Based on the CDR3 plus reference TRBV7-9 and TRBJ2-1, the full variable domain is DTGVSQNPRHKITKRGQNVTFRCDPISEHNRLYWYRQTLGQGPEFLTYFQNEAQLEKSRLLSDRFSAERPKGSFSTLEIQRTEQGDSAMYLCASTGERGLYNEQFFGPGTRLTVL.